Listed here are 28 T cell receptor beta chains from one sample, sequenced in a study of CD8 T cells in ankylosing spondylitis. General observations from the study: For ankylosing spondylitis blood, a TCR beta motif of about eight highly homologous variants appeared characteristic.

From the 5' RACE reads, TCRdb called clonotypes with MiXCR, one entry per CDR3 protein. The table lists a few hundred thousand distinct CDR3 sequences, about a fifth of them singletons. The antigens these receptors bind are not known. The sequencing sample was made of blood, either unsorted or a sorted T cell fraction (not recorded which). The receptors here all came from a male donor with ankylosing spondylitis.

The CDR3 nucleotides read TGTGCCAGCAGCCAAGGGGTCGGTGGACAGGGCACCTACGAGCAGTACTTC. As protein: CASSQGVGGQGTYEQYF. The chain joins TRBV3-1 to TRBJ2-7; TRBD1 matches 8 bases. Germline V gives CDR1 LGHDT, CDR2 YNNKEL (reference sequence). The V gene end was trimmed by 1 base and the J gene end by 2 bases; junction bases not matched to a gene: 10. This CDR3 contains 17 residues.

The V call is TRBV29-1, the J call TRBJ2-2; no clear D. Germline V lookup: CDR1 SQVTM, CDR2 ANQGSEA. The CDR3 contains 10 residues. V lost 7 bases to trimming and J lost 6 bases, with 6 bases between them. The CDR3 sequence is CSAPAGELFF. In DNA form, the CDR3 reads TGCAGCGCCCCCGCCGGGGAGCTGTTTTTT.

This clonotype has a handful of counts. This chain's CDR3 is CASSLDHGADNSPLHF. Here the CDR3 DNA reads TGCGCCAGCAGCTTGGATCATGGGGCCGATAATTCACCCCTCCACTTT. The chain recombines TRBV5-1 with TRBJ1-6, with D possibly matching TRBD1 (5 bases). CDR3 length: 16 amino acids. V was clipped by 0 bases and J by 5 bases, with 12 bases between them. Looked up from germline, CDR1 is SGHRS and CDR2 is YFSETQ.

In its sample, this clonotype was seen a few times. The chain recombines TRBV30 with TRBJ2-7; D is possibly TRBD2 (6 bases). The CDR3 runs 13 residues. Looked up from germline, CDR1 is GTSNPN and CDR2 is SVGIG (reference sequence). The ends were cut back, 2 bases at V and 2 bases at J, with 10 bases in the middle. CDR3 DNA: TGTGCCTGGAGTCGGGACTTAACCTACGAGCAGTACTTC. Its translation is CAWSRDLTYEQYF.

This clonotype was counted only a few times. CDR3 residues: CASRVGGADTQYF. CDR3 nucleotide sequence: TGTGCCAGCAGGGTAGGGGGCGCAGATACGCAGTATTTT. The chain combines TRBV6-1 with TRBJ2-3, with 7 bases fitting TRBD1. The CDR3 covers 13 residues. The V and J ends lost 6 bases and 4 bases, in that order; junction bases with no gene match: 4. Germline CDR1 and CDR2: MNHNS and SASEGT.

The CDR3 sequence is CASSDRNRISNYGYTF. CDR3 bases: TGTGCCAGCAGTGATAGGAACCGGATCTCTAACTATGGCTACACCTTC. The chain carries TRBV6-1 and TRBJ1-2; no clear D gene. Germline CDR1 reads MNHNS; CDR2 reads SASEGT. V lost 3 bases to trimming and J lost 0 bases, with 14 bases between them. CDR3 length: 16 residues.

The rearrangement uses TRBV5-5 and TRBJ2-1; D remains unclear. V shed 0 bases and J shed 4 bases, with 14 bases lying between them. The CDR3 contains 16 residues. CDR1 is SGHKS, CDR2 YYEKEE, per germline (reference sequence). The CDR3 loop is CASSLDGLVHYNEQFF. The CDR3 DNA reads TGTGCCAGCAGCTTGGACGGCCTGGTCCATTACAATGAGCAGTTCTTC.

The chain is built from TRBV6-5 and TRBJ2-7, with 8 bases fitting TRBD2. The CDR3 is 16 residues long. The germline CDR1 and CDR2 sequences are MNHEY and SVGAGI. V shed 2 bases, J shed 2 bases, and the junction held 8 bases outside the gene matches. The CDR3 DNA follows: TGTGCCAGCAGTTACGGGAGCTCGGGAGGGCCCTACGAGCAGTACTTC. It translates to CASSYGSSGGPYEQYF.

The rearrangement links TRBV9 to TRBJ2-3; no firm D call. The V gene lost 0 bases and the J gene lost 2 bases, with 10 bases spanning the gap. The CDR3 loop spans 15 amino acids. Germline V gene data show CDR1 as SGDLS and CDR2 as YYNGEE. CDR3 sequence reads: CASSVAWIATDTQYF. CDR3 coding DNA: TGTGCCAGCAGCGTAGCCTGGATAGCCACAGATACGCAGTATTTT.

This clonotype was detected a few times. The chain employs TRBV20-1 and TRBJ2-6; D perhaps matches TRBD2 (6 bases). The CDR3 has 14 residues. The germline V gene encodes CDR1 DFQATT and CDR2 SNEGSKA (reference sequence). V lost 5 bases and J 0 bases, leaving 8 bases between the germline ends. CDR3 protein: CSARGSSGANVLTF. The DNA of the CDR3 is TGCAGTGCTCGGGGGAGCTCTGGGGCCAACGTCCTGACTTTC.

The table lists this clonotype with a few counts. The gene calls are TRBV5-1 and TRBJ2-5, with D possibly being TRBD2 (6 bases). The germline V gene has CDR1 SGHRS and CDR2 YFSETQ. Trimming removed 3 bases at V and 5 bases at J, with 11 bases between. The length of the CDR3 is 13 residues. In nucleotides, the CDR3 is TGCGCCAGCAGCTCTCGGGAGAGGGAGACCCAGTACTTC. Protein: CASSSRERETQYF.

CDR3 sequence (DNA): TGTGCCAGCAGCCAAGGCTGGGCCAATGAGCAGTTCTTC. Translation: CASSQGWANEQFF. The chain links TRBV14 to TRBJ2-1; D ambiguous. V lost 1 base and J lost 6, with 7 bases in between. CDR3 length: 13 amino acids. Germline assignment: CDR1 SGHDN and CDR2 FVKESK. Supplemented by reference TRBV14 and TRBJ2-1, the full variable domain reads EAGVTQFPSHSVIEKGQTVTLRCDPISGHDNLYWYRRVMGKEIKFLLHFVKESKQDESGMPNNRFLAERTGGTYSTLKVQPAELEDSGVYFCASSQGWANEQFFGPGTRLTVL.

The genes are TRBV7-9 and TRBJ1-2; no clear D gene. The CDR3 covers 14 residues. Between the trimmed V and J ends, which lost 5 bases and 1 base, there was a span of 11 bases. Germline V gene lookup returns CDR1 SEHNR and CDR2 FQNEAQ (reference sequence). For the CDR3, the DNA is TGTGCCAGCAGCCCGGGAGCCATTAACTATGGCTACACCTTC. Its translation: CASSPGAINYGYTF. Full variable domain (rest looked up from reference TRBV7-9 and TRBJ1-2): DTGVSQNPRHKITKRGQNVTFRCDPISEHNRLYWYRQTLGQGPEFLTYFQNEAQLEKSRLLSDRFSAERPKGSFSTLEIQRTEQGDSAMYLCASSPGAINYGYTFGSGTRLTVV.

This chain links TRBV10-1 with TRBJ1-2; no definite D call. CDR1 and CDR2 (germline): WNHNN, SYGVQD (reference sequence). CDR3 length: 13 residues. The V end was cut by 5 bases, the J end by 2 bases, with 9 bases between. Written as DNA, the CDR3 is TGCGCCAGCAGTCTCGGGGAAAACTATGGCTACACCTTC. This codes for CASSLGENYGYTF.

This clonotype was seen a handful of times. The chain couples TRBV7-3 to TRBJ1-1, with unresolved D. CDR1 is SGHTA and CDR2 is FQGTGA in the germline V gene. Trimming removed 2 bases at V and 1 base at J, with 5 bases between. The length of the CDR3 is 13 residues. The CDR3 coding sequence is TGTGCCAGCAGCTTAGCGACGAACACTGAAGCTTTCTTT. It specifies CASSLATNTEAFF.

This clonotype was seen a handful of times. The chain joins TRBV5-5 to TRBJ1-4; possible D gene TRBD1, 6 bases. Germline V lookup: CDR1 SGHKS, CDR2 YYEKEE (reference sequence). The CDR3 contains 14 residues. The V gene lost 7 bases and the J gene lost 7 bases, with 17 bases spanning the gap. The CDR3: CASSRGGRSEKLFF. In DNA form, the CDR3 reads TGTGCCAGCTCCCGCGGGGGGCGTTCTGAAAAACTGTTTTTT.

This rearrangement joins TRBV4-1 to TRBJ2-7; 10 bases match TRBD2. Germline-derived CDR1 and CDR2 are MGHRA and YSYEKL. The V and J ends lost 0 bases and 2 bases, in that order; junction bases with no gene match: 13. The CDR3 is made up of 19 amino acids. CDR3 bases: TGCGCCAGCAGCCAAGATGGGAGACTAGCGGGCGACGCGACCTACGAGCAGTACTTC. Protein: CASSQDGRLAGDATYEQYF.

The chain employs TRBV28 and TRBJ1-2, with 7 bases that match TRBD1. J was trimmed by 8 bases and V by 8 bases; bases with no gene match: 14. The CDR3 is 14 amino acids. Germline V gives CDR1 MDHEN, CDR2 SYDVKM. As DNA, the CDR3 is TGTGCCAGCGCCCCGACAGGGACTCTAGGGGGCTACACCTTC. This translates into CASAPTGTLGGYTF.

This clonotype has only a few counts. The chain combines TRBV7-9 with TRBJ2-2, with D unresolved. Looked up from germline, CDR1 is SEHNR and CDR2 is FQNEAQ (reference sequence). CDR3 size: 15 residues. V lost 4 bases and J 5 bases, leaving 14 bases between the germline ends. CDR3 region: CASSWARPVTGELFF. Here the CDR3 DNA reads TGTGCCAGCAGCTGGGCAAGGCCGGTGACCGGGGAGCTGTTTTTT.

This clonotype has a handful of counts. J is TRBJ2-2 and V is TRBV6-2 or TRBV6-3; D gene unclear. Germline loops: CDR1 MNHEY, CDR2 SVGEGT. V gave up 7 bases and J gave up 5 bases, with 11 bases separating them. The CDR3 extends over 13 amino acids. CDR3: CASTPDGTGELFF. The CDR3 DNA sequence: TGTGCCAGCACCCCAGACGGTACCGGGGAGCTGTTTTTT.

DNA of the CDR3: TGTGCCTGGAGCCGGGGGGCGGGAGTGGTCTATGAGCAGTTCTTC. Amino acids: CAWSRGAGVVYEQFF. The chain has TRBV30 and TRBJ2-1; D may be TRBD2 (7 bases). The CDR3 consists of 15 residues. From germline, CDR1 is GTSNPN and CDR2 SVGIG (reference sequence). V was shortened by 3 bases and J by 8 bases, with 20 bases between the two germline ends.

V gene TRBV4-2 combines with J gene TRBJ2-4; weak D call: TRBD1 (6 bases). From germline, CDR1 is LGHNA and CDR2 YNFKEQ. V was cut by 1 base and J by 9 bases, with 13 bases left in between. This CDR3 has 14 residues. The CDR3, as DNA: TGTGCCAGCAGCCAAGGGAAGGGGGAAAGCATTCAGTACTTC. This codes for CASSQGKGESIQYF.

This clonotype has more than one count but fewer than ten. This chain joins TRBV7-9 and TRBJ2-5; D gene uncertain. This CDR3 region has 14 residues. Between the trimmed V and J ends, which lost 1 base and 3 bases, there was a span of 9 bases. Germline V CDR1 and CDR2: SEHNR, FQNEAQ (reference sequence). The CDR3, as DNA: TGTGCCAGCAGCTTAGAATGGGGAAAAGAGACCCAGTACTTC. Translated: CASSLEWGKETQYF.

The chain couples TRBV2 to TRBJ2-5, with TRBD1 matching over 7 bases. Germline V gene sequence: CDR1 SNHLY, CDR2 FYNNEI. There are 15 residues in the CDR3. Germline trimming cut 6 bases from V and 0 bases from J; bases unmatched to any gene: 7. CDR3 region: CASSTPQGYQETQYF. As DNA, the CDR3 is TGTGCCAGCAGCACTCCACAGGGGTACCAAGAGACCCAGTACTTC.

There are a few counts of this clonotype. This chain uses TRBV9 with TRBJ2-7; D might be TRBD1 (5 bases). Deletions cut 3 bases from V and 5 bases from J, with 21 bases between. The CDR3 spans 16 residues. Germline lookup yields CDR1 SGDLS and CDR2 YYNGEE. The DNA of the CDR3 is TGTGCCAGCAGCGCAGCAGGGCGGAGCCACGTTGACGAGCAGTACTTC. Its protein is CASSAAGRSHVDEQYF.

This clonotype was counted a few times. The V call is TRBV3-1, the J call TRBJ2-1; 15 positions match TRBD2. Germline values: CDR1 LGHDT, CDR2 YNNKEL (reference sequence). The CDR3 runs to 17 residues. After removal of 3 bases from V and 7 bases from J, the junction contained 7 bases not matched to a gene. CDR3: CASSQAWGLAGGNEQFF. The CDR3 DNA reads TGTGCCAGCAGCCAGGCTTGGGGACTAGCGGGAGGAAATGAGCAGTTCTTC.

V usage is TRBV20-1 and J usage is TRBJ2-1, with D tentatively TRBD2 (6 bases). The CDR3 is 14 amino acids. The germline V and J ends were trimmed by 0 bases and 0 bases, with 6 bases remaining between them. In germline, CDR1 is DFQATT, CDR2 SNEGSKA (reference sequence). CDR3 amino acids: CSAREGGSYNEQFF. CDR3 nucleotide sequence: TGCAGTGCTAGAGAGGGGGGCTCCTACAATGAGCAGTTCTTC.

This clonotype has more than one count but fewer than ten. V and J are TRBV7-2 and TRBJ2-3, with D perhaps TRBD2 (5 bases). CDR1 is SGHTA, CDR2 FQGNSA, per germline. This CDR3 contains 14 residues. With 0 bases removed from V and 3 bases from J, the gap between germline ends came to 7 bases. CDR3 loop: CASSLARATDTQYF. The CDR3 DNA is TGTGCCAGCAGCTTAGCGCGGGCGACAGATACGCAGTATTTT.